The rows below give T cell receptor beta chains drawn from one sample of a study of shared clonotypes between healthy human individuals. This table comes from immunoSEQ multiplex PCR, and its TCRdb copy is limited to in-frame clones, with some not included. The sample consists of just over 2,000,000 clones, roughly 94% of them appearing once. Sequencing was carried out using naive CD8+ T cells sorted from blood. Source of these receptors: a man between 18 and 29 years old in good health. CDR3s include the opening cysteine and the closing phenylalanine or tryptophan. Each record gives: D gene, clone size, J gene, V gene, CDR3 DNA, CDR3 protein. D genes are given only for firm matches. For some rows the clone size is stated as once, few or many, or as a class when expanded; others skip it.

D gene: -; clone size: -; J gene: TRBJ1-1; V gene: TRBV5-1; CDR3 DNA: TGCGCCAGCAGCTTGTACGAGACAGCCATGAACACTGAAGCTTTCTTT; CDR3 protein: CASSLYETAMNTEAFF
D gene: -; clone size: -; J gene: TRBJ2-3; V gene: TRBV7-9; CDR3 DNA: TGTGCCAGCAGCGTCCGGACAGATACGCAGTATTTT; CDR3 protein: CASSVRTDTQYF
D gene: -; clone size: -; J gene: TRBJ2-7; V gene: TRBV10-3; CDR3 DNA: TGTGCCATCAGAGAAGGGGACTGGGAGCAGTACTTC; CDR3 protein: CAIREGDWEQYF
D gene: TRBD1; clone size: -; J gene: TRBJ2-7; V gene: TRBV6-5; CDR3 DNA: TGTGCCAGCAGTAACTACAGGGGGAAAGAAGACGAGCAGTACTTC; CDR3 protein: CASSNYRGKEDEQYF
D gene: -; clone size: -; J gene: TRBJ2-1; V gene: TRBV10-3; CDR3 DNA: TGTGCCATCAGCCAACCCCCCCTCTCCTACAATGAGCAGTTCTTC; CDR3 protein: CAISQPPLSYNEQFF
D gene: -; clone size: -; J gene: TRBJ2-1; V gene: TRBV27; CDR3 DNA: TGTGCCAGCAGTAGCCAGGACCATGAGCAGTTCTTC; CDR3 protein: CASSSQDHEQFF
D gene: -; clone size: once; J gene: TRBJ2-2; V gene: TRBV13; CDR3 DNA: TGTGCCAGCAGCTTAGGGGGGGCGATCGCCGGGGAGCTGTTTTTT; CDR3 protein: CASSLGGAIAGELFF
D gene: -; clone size: -; J gene: TRBJ1-6; V gene: TRBV30; CDR3 DNA: TGTGCCTGGAGTGTACAGAGCTCCTATAATTCACCCCTCCACTTT; CDR3 protein: CAWSVQSSYNSPLHF
D gene: -; clone size: -; J gene: TRBJ2-7; V gene: TRBV15; CDR3 DNA: TGTGCCACCAGCCTCGCGCCTGAGGAGGCGGAGCAGTACTTC; CDR3 protein: CATSLAPEEAEQYF
D gene: -; clone size: -; J gene: TRBJ1-2; V gene: TRBV6-5; CDR3 DNA: TGTGCCAGCAGTGACAGACAGGTCTTCTATGGCTACACCTTC; CDR3 protein: CASSDRQVFYGYTF
D gene: -; clone size: -; J gene: TRBJ2-2; V gene: TRBV7-9; CDR3 DNA: TGTGCCAGCAGCACGGTTGGGAGTTTCGGGGAGCTGTTTTTT; CDR3 protein: CASSTVGSFGELFF
D gene: TRBD2; clone size: once; J gene: TRBJ2-3; V gene: TRBV5-1; CDR3 DNA: TGCGCCAGCAGTCTAGCGGGAGGAATGGATACGCAGTATTTT; CDR3 protein: CASSLAGGMDTQYF
D gene: -; clone size: -; J gene: TRBJ1-5; V gene: TRBV28; CDR3 DNA: TGTGCCAGCAGTTCGCGGGGTCAGCCCCAGCATTTT; CDR3 protein: CASSSRGQPQHF
D gene: -; clone size: -; J gene: TRBJ2-2; V gene: TRBV7-3; CDR3 DNA: TGTGCCAGCAGTCCAACAGGGAACACCGGGGAGCTGTTTTTT; CDR3 protein: CASSPTGNTGELFF
D gene: TRBD2; clone size: -; J gene: TRBJ2-7; V gene: TRBV6-5; CDR3 DNA: TGTGCCAGCAGTTACTCGGCTAGCGGGTCCTACGAGCAGTACTTC; CDR3 protein: CASSYSASGSYEQYF
D gene: -; clone size: -; J gene: TRBJ2-3; V gene: TRBV6-5; CDR3 DNA: TGTGCCAGCAGTTTGAGTAGCACAGATACGCAGTATTTT; CDR3 protein: CASSLSSTDTQYF
D gene: TRBD2; clone size: -; J gene: TRBJ2-3; V gene: TRBV27; CDR3 DNA: TGTGCCAGCAGTCCAGGGACTAGCGGGGGCCCTGCTGCAGATACGCAGTATTTT; CDR3 protein: CASSPGTSGGPAADTQYF
D gene: TRBD1; clone size: -; J gene: TRBJ2-7; V gene: TRBV29-1; CDR3 DNA: TGCAGCGTTGAACCGACAGGGGGATCGTTTTCGGAGCAGTACTTC; CDR3 protein: CSVEPTGGSFSEQYF
D gene: -; clone size: -; J gene: TRBJ2-7; V gene: TRBV19; CDR3 DNA: TGTGCCAGTAGTGGGCAGCTGGGCGGGTACGAGCAGTACTTC; CDR3 protein: CASSGQLGGYEQYF
D gene: -; clone size: -; J gene: TRBJ2-1; V gene: TRBV30; CDR3 DNA: TGTGCCGGGGCCCTTCTTAGCGTGAATGAGCAGTTCTTC; CDR3 protein: CAGALLSVNEQFF
D gene: -; clone size: -; J gene: TRBJ2-7; V gene: TRBV7-9; CDR3 DNA: TGTGCCAGCAGCTTACGGGGTCCCGCTCCCTACGAGCAGTACTTC; CDR3 protein: CASSLRGPAPYEQYF
D gene: -; clone size: -; J gene: TRBJ2-7; V gene: TRBV27; CDR3 DNA: TGTGCCAGCAGTTTCCTAGGGGCCTACGAGCAGTACTTC; CDR3 protein: CASSFLGAYEQYF
D gene: TRBD2; clone size: -; J gene: TRBJ2-3; V gene: TRBV10-3; CDR3 DNA: TGTGCCATCAGTCCCTGGACTAGCGGGCAAACAGATACGCAGTATTTT; CDR3 protein: CAISPWTSGQTDTQYF
D gene: -; clone size: -; J gene: TRBJ2-5; V gene: TRBV11-2; CDR3 DNA: TGTGCCAGCAGCTCCCGAGACACAGAGACCCAGTACTTC; CDR3 protein: CASSSRDTETQYF
D gene: -; clone size: -; J gene: TRBJ2-2; V gene: TRBV19; CDR3 DNA: TGTGCCAGTCGAGGGGGGTTCGCGAACACCGGGGAGCTGTTTTTT; CDR3 protein: CASRGGFANTGELFF
D gene: -; clone size: -; J gene: TRBJ1-6; V gene: TRBV28; CDR3 DNA: TGTGCCAGCTCTTACAGGTTAAACTCACCCCTCCACTTT; CDR3 protein: CASSYRLNSPLHF
D gene: -; clone size: -; J gene: TRBJ1-6; V gene: TRBV7-9; CDR3 DNA: TGTGCCAGCAGCCCCCCGGGGGTCTCGGAATCACCCCTCCACTTT; CDR3 protein: CASSPPGVSESPLHF
D gene: -; clone size: -; J gene: TRBJ2-1; V gene: TRBV13; CDR3 DNA: TGTGCCAGCAGCTCCAGTGGACATTACAATGAGCAGTTCTTC; CDR3 protein: CASSSSGHYNEQFF
D gene: TRBD2; clone size: -; J gene: TRBJ2-7; V gene: TRBV7-9; CDR3 DNA: TGTGCCAGCAGCTTATTCGGGCTAGCGGGAAGTTATTACGAGCAGTACTTC; CDR3 protein: CASSLFGLAGSYYEQYF
D gene: -; clone size: -; J gene: TRBJ1-2; V gene: TRBV27; CDR3 DNA: TGTGCCAGCAGTTCGGGGGGAGATGGCTACACCTTC; CDR3 protein: CASSSGGDGYTF
D gene: TRBD2; clone size: -; J gene: TRBJ2-1; V gene: TRBV13; CDR3 DNA: TGTGCCAGCAGCTCAGAAGCGGGACTCCACAATGAGCAGTTCTTC; CDR3 protein: CASSSEAGLHNEQFF
D gene: -; clone size: -; J gene: TRBJ2-3; V gene: TRBV2; CDR3 DNA: TGTGCGAGCTTGGGGGTCATGGCAGATACGCAGTATTTT; CDR3 protein: CASLGVMADTQYF
D gene: -; clone size: once; J gene: TRBJ2-1; V gene: TRBV5-1; CDR3 DNA: TGCGCCAGCGGGACACCGTACAATGAGCAGTTCTTC; CDR3 protein: CASGTPYNEQFF
D gene: -; clone size: -; J gene: TRBJ2-7; V gene: TRBV27; CDR3 DNA: TGTGCCAGCAGTTTATTTGGCCACAGCTACGAGCAGTACTTC; CDR3 protein: CASSLFGHSYEQYF
D gene: -; clone size: -; J gene: TRBJ1-2; V gene: TRBV14; CDR3 DNA: TGTGCCAGCAGCCAAGGGGGGTACGGGACCCCGGCCTATGGCTACACCTTC; CDR3 protein: CASSQGGYGTPAYGYTF
D gene: -; clone size: -; J gene: TRBJ2-2; V gene: TRBV18; CDR3 DNA: TGTGCCAGCTCACCATCATCAGGCCTGAACACCGGGGAGCTGTTTTTT; CDR3 protein: CASSPSSGLNTGELFF
D gene: -; clone size: -; J gene: TRBJ2-2; V gene: TRBV6-5; CDR3 DNA: TGTGCCAGCACCGGAACCGGGGAGCTGTTTTTT; CDR3 protein: CASTGTGELFF
D gene: TRBD1; clone size: -; J gene: TRBJ2-1; V gene: TRBV13; CDR3 DNA: TGTGCCAGCAGCTTTGACAGGGTTGAGCAGTTCTTC; CDR3 protein: CASSFDRVEQFF
D gene: -; clone size: once; J gene: TRBJ2-1; V gene: TRBV29-1; CDR3 DNA: TGCAGCGTTTTTGACGGAGGCCCCCGCGATGAGCAGTTCTTC; CDR3 protein: CSVFDGGPRDEQFF
D gene: -; clone size: -; J gene: TRBJ2-7; V gene: TRBV30; CDR3 DNA: TGTGCCTGGAGTAGACGTGGGGGCGGCTACGAGCAGTACTTC; CDR3 protein: CAWSRRGGGYEQYF
D gene: TRBD2; clone size: -; J gene: TRBJ2-7; V gene: TRBV2; CDR3 DNA: TGTGCCAGCAGTGGCCCGACCGTCGGGGGGGGCGTCGAGCAGTACTTC; CDR3 protein: CASSGPTVGGGVEQYF